The 21 T cell receptor beta chains below all came from one sample that was sequenced in a study of cytomegalovirus exposure and HLA in healthy donors. Produced via immunoSEQ multiplex PCR; TCRdb's table is partial and in-frame only. The sample records some 98,000 clones, more than 75% being singletons. Sequenced sample: PBMCs. These receptors were collected from a man between 18 and 29 years old in good health and CMV-seropositive.

This chain uses TRBV2 with TRBJ2-1; the D gene is possibly TRBD2 (7 bases). The CDR3 has 15 residues. V shed 6 bases and J shed 7 bases, with 19 bases lying between them. Per the germline V gene, CDR1 is SNHLY and CDR2 is FYNNEI. Here the CDR3 reads CASRSGGNLKNEQFF. CDR3 in DNA: TGTGCCAGCAGGTCGGGGGGCAATTTGAAGAATGAGCAGTTCTTC.

The rearrangement uses TRBV27 and TRBJ2-3; D gene ambiguous. CDR1 and CDR2 from the germline V gene are MNHEY and SMNVEV (reference sequence). V lost 3 bases and J lost 5, with 9 bases in between. The CDR3 length is 13 residues. For the CDR3, the DNA is TGTGCCAGCAGTTTGTCGTACAGAGATACGCAGTATTTT. This sequence encodes CASSLSYRDTQYF.

The V and J genes are TRBV11-3 and TRBJ2-1, with 13 bases matching TRBD2. The V and J ends lost 5 bases and 6 bases, in that order; junction bases with no gene match: 4. Per germline, CDR1 SGHNT and CDR2 YENEEA. This CDR3 has 15 amino acids. CDR3 sequence: CASSRTSGRGNEQFF. CDR3 nucleotides: TGTGCCAGCAGCAGGACTAGCGGGAGAGGCAATGAGCAGTTCTTC.

This clone was seen a single time. CDR3 sequence: CASSSDSVNTEAFF. The CDR3 DNA follows: TGTGCCAGCAGCTCCGACAGCGTGAACACTGAAGCTTTCTTT. The V gene is TRBV7-6, the J gene TRBJ1-1; TRBD1 is a possible D gene (5 bases). The CDR3 runs 14 residues. V was clipped by 4 bases and J by 0 bases, with 9 bases between them. Germline V lookup: CDR1 SGHVS, CDR2 FNYEAQ.

This clone was counted once. The genes are TRBV4-3 and TRBJ1-5; 8 bases map to TRBD1. The CDR3 loop spans 17 amino acids. V dropped 1 base and J dropped 4; count of bases not matched to a gene: 9. Germline V gives CDR1 LGHNA, CDR2 YSLEER. Written as DNA, the CDR3 is TGCGCCAGCAGCCAAGTTTACTTGGGACAGGAAAATCAGCCCCAGCATTTT. This codes for CASSQVYLGQENQPQHF.

The CDR3 loop reads CATSRVGADYGYTF. CDR3 bases: TGTGCCACCAGCAGAGTAGGGGCGGACTATGGCTACACCTTC. The chain uses TRBV15 and TRBJ1-2; D might be TRBD1 (5 bases). The CDR3 totals 14 residues. Trimming pared 1 base from V and 3 bases from J, leaving 9 bases between. From germline, CDR1 is LNHNV and CDR2 YYDKDF (reference sequence). The whole variable domain, remainder taken from reference TRBV15 and TRBJ1-2, is DAMVIQNPRYQVTQFGKPVTLSCSQTLNHNVMYWYQQKSSQAPKLLFHYYDKDFNNEADTPDNFQSRRPNTSFCFLDIRSPGLGDTAMYLCATSRVGADYGYTFGSGTRLTVV.

The CDR3 sequence is CASSVEVSDTEAFF. The CDR3 DNA sequence: TGTGCCAGCAGTGTTGAGGTTTCGGACACTGAAGCTTTCTTT. The chain carries TRBV6-1 and TRBJ1-1; D unresolved. This CDR3 contains 14 residues. Germline V gene sequence: CDR1 MNHNS, CDR2 SASEGT. V lost 4 bases and J 3 bases, leaving 12 bases between the germline ends.

The chain has TRBV6-1 and TRBJ2-5; D remains ambiguous. Trimming stripped 4 bases from V and 2 bases from J, with 14 bases between. Germline assignment: CDR1 MNHNS and CDR2 SASEGT. The CDR3 has 15 residues. As DNA, the CDR3 is TGTGCCAGCAGTGGCCGTTGGTCCAGGCAAGAGACCCAGTACTTC. Encoded protein: CASSGRWSRQETQYF.

The V call is TRBV7-9, the J call TRBJ2-5; 8 nucleotides agree with TRBD1. Trimming took 6 bases from V and 1 from J; bases not matched to a gene: 13. From germline, CDR1 is SEHNR and CDR2 FQNEAQ (reference sequence). The CDR3 loop spans 17 amino acids. CDR3 residues: CASSPGQGSFSQETQYF. The CDR3 DNA reads TGTGCCAGCAGTCCAGGACAGGGATCGTTCAGCCAAGAGACCCAGTACTTC.

This rearrangement joins TRBV15 to TRBJ2-1; no clear D. Between the trimmed V and J ends, which lost 4 bases and 2 bases, there was a span of 15 bases. CDR3 length: 16 residues. In germline, CDR1 is LNHNV, CDR2 YYDKDF (reference sequence). Here the CDR3 DNA reads TGTGCCACCAGCATTGAGGCTGAGAGCCCCTACAATGAGCAGTTCTTC. It encodes CATSIEAESPYNEQFF.

This clone has more than one count but fewer than ten. The J gene is TRBJ2-7, the V gene TRBV27; no clear D gene. The CDR3 loop spans 13 amino acids. The V end lost 0 bases, the J end lost 4 bases, and 7 bases lay between the germline ends. Germline V lookup: CDR1 MNHEY, CDR2 SMNVEV (reference sequence). The DNA for the CDR3 is TGTGCCAGCAGTTTATCTTCCGAGTACGAGCAGTACTTC. Translating gives CASSLSSEYEQYF.

The genes are TRBV9 and TRBJ2-3; a weak D match, TRBD2 (6 bases). The CDR3 length is 15 residues. Germline CDR1 SGDLS, CDR2 YYNGEE. Between the trimmed V and J ends, which lost 3 bases and 3 bases, there was a span of 14 bases. The DNA for the CDR3 is TGTGCCAGCAGCGCGTTGGAGGGGCCGACAGATACGCAGTATTTT. This encodes CASSALEGPTDTQYF.

CDR3 residues: CASSVVPAGNPGELFF. The CDR3 DNA reads as TGTGCCAGCAGCGTAGTCCCAGCGGGAAACCCCGGGGAGCTGTTTTTT. The rearrangement joins TRBV9 to TRBJ2-2, with 7 bases aligning to TRBD2. The CDR3 runs 16 residues. From germline, CDR1 is SGDLS and CDR2 YYNGEE. V lost 0 bases and J lost 6; bases outside the gene matches: 8.

This clone was seen more than once but under ten times. CDR3 nucleotides: TGTGCCAGCAGTGAAGCCACAGGGGACCATGGCTACACCTTC. Translating gives CASSEATGDHGYTF. V and J are TRBV6-1 and TRBJ1-2; 7 nucleotides agree with TRBD1. From germline, CDR1 is MNHNS and CDR2 SASEGT. This CDR3 is built from 14 residues. V dropped 0 bases and J dropped 6; count of bases not matched to a gene: 4.

The chain is built from TRBV11-2 and TRBJ1-2; possible D gene TRBD1, 6 bases. The CDR3 is made up of 17 amino acids. Germline lookup yields CDR1 SGHAT and CDR2 FQNNGV. Trimming shortened V by 3 bases and J by 2 bases, and 19 bases separated the two germline ends. The CDR3 loop is CASSLAGPGHPNYGYTF. DNA for the CDR3: TGTGCCAGCAGCTTGGCCGGCCCGGGACACCCAAACTATGGCTACACCTTC.

The chain links TRBV23-1 to TRBJ2-3; D might be TRBD1 (6 bases). TRBV23-1 belongs to the ORF category, with a function that is uncertain. V lost 0 bases, J lost 3 bases, and 16 bases lay in between. The CDR3 consists of 17 residues. CDR3 residues: CASSQSGRQGRTDTQYF. For the CDR3, the DNA is TGCGCCAGCAGTCAATCTGGTCGGCAGGGGCGAACAGATACGCAGTATTTT.

The chain joins TRBV7-3 to TRBJ2-1; TRBD2 agrees at 13 bases. In germline, CDR1 is SGHTA, CDR2 FQGTGA. This CDR3 has 15 residues. V lost 2 bases, J lost 8 bases, and 3 bases stayed unmatched. The DNA of the CDR3 is TGTGCCAGCAGCTTAGGACTAGCGGGAGTCGATGAGCAGTTCTTC. It encodes CASSLGLAGVDEQFF.

This clone was detected a few times. An end of the junction does not agree with germline; a read error may underlie this. The chain is built from TRBV6-5 and TRBJ1-6, with D hard to call. Germline V CDR1 and CDR2: MNHEY, SVGAGI. This CDR3 spans 8 amino acids. The CDR3 sequence: CASPRRRF. DNA of the CDR3: TGTGCCAGCCCCCGGCGGAGGTTT.

This clone was counted once. V is TRBV28 and J is TRBJ2-3; 9 bases fit TRBD2. J gave up 4 bases and V 3 bases, and 14 bases lay outside the gene matches. Looked up from germline, CDR1 is MDHEN and CDR2 is SYDVKM. The CDR3 runs to 18 residues. This CDR3 is CASSFPEREAGISDTQYF. CDR3 DNA sequence: TGTGCCAGCAGTTTTCCAGAGCGGGAGGCCGGTATTTCAGATACGCAGTATTTT.

The chain employs TRBV5-4 and TRBJ2-3, with TRBD2 matching over 13 bases. The V and J ends lost 3 bases and 5 bases, in that order; junction bases with no gene match: 6. CDR1 is SGHNT and CDR2 is YYREEE in the germline V gene (reference sequence). CDR3 length equals 16 residues. In DNA form, the CDR3 reads TGTGCCAGCAGCTCCGGACTAGCGGGAGATGAAGATACGCAGTATTTT. As protein: CASSSGLAGDEDTQYF.

V and J are TRBV4-2 and TRBJ2-7; 10 bases agree with TRBD1. The V and J ends lost 6 bases and 1 base, in that order; junction bases with no gene match: 6. Germline V CDR1 and CDR2: LGHNA, YNFKEQ. The CDR3 covers 15 residues. CDR3 DNA sequence: TGTGCCAGCAGTTCCGGGACAGGGGATTCCTACGAGCAGTACTTC. Amino acids: CASSSGTGDSYEQYF.